This T cell receptor (beta chain) is from a study of blood T cell repertoires in COVID-19. TCRdb keeps only in-frame clones here, not all; method: immunoSEQ multiplex PCR. The data contain 300,000 to 350,000 clones, roughly 88% of them seen just once; the ten biggest clones take up 2.2%. J lost 7 bases, V lost 4 bases, and 8 bases had no gene match. The CDR3 runs to 16 residues. The germline CDR1 and CDR2 sequences are MGHRA and YSYEKL. The clonotype originates from a man aged 25 to 40 who had recovered from COVID-19. J is TRBJ2-1 and V is TRBV4-1, with 12 bases identical to TRBD2. The sequenced sample consisted of PBMCs or T cells enriched from blood (not recorded which). CDR3: CASSRTLAGGLNEQFF. The CDR3 region has the DNA TGCGCCAGCAGCCGTACACTAGCGGGGGGCCTTAATGAGCAGTTCTTC.